Each of the 29 T cell receptor beta chains below was sequenced from the same sample in a study of cytomegalovirus exposure and HLA in healthy donors. Both 60 Vbeta primers and 13 Jbeta primers went into the PCR. The table came from immunoSEQ multiplex PCR; TCRdb's copy has only in-frame clones and leaves some out. This table has 160,000 or so clones, roughly 85% appearing once. The sample taken for sequencing was PBMCs. Receptor source: a woman in her twenties or thirties in good health and CMV-seronegative.

J is TRBJ2-3 and V is TRBV5-8; 11 positions agree with TRBD2. The J segment lost 2 bases and the V segment lost 1 base, leaving 6 bases of the junction unmatched. CDR1 SGHTS and CDR2 YDEGEE come from the germline V gene. The CDR3 contains 17 residues. This chain's CDR3 is CASSLTSGSWVTDTQYF. CDR3 nucleotides: TGTGCCAGCAGCTTGACTAGCGGGAGTTGGGTCACAGATACGCAGTATTTT. The whole variable domain, remainder taken from reference TRBV5-8 and TRBJ2-3, is EAGVTQSPTHLIKTRGQQATLRCSPISGHTSVYWYQQALGLGLQFLLWYDEGEERNRGNFPPRFSGRQFPNYSSELNVNALELEDSALYLCASSLTSGSWVTDTQYFGPGTRLTVL.

The genes are TRBV5-1 and TRBJ2-2, with 8 bases lining up with TRBD1. Per the germline V gene, CDR1 is SGHRS and CDR2 is YFSETQ. The V gene end was trimmed by 0 bases and the J gene end by 7 bases; junction bases not matched to a gene: 5. This CDR3 region has 15 residues. CDR3 amino acids: CASSLAQGAGGELFF. The CDR3 DNA reads TGCGCCAGCAGCTTGGCCCAGGGGGCAGGCGGGGAGCTGTTTTTT.

The V call is TRBV7-8, the J call TRBJ2-1, with 8 bases identical to TRBD2. With V trimmed by 2 bases and J by 8 bases, 5 bases remained unmatched. Germline CDR1 and CDR2: SGHVS and FQNEAQ. This CDR3 has 14 residues. The CDR3 coding sequence is TGTGCCAGCAGCTTAAGCGGGGGTATGTATGAGCAGTTCTTC. Protein sequence: CASSLSGGMYEQFF.

The chain combines TRBV2 with TRBJ2-5; D is undetermined. The CDR3 is 14 amino acids. The V end was cut by 2 bases, the J end by 1 base, with 8 bases between. Per germline, CDR1 SNHLY and CDR2 FYNNEI. The CDR3 DNA sequence: TGTGCCAGCAGTGAAAGCGCCCCCCAAGAGACCCAGTACTTC. This encodes CASSESAPQETQYF.

This clone has just one count. This chain connects TRBV11-3 to TRBJ2-3; no firm D call. Germline V gene sequence: CDR1 SGHNT, CDR2 YENEEA. This CDR3 spans 13 amino acids. The V and J ends lost 1 base and 6 bases respectively, with 8 bases between them. The CDR3 DNA follows: TGTGCCAGCAGCTTAGCAGGTGGGGATACGCAGTATTTT. It is translated as CASSLAGGDTQYF. Supplemented by reference TRBV11-3 and TRBJ2-3, the full variable domain reads EAGVVQSPRYKIIEKKQPVAFWCNPISGHNTLYWYLQNLGQGPELLIRYENEEAVDDSQLPKDRFSAERLKGVDSTLKIQPAELGDSAVYLCASSLAGGDTQYFGPGTRLTVL.

This chain joins TRBV5-8 and TRBJ2-1, with 11 bases matching TRBD2. Trimming took 0 bases from V and 0 from J; bases not matched to a gene: 8. Germline CDR1 reads SGHTS; CDR2 reads YDEGEE. The CDR3 contains 19 residues. CDR3 residues: CASSLGLAGPTPSYNEQFF. DNA for the CDR3: TGTGCCAGCAGCTTGGGACTAGCGGGACCGACTCCCTCCTACAATGAGCAGTTCTTC.

The V gene is TRBV13, the J gene TRBJ1-5; TRBD1 might be the D (5 bases). Trimming took off 4 bases at V and 2 bases at J, with 15 bases between the two ends. This CDR3 spans 16 amino acids. CDR1 is PRHDT, CDR2 FYEKMQ, per germline (reference sequence). CDR3 in DNA: TGTGCCAGCAGCTACGGGGGGACGTTTGGCAATCAGCCCCAGCATTTT. It codes for CASSYGGTFGNQPQHF.

The J gene is TRBJ2-3, the V gene TRBV5-6; TRBD2 matches 13 bases. The germline CDR1 and CDR2 sequences are SGHDT and YYEEEE. This CDR3 has 18 amino acids. V trimming: 4 bases; J trimming: 4 bases; junction bases outside the gene matches: 12. In DNA form, the CDR3 reads TGTGCCAGCAGCCGGGATGGACTAGCGGGGGTGATTGCAGATACGCAGTATTTT. Translating gives CASSRDGLAGVIADTQYF.

The chain has TRBV27 and TRBJ1-5; tentative D call: TRBD1 (6 bases). The ends were cut back, 6 bases at V and 2 bases at J, with 20 bases in the middle. The CDR3 sequence is 17 residues long. Germline V gene lookup returns CDR1 MNHEY and CDR2 SMNVEV (reference sequence). CDR3 residues: CASSSPDSAIRNQPQHF. CDR3 in DNA: TGTGCCAGCAGCTCACCGGACAGCGCGATCCGCAATCAGCCCCAGCATTTT.

The CDR3 nucleotides read TGTGCCAGCAGTATACAGGTTTATGAAAAACTGTTTTTT. It codes for CASSIQVYEKLFF. This chain uses TRBV27 with TRBJ1-4; D is perhaps TRBD1 (5 bases). CDR1 and CDR2 from the germline V gene are MNHEY and SMNVEV (reference sequence). This CDR3 has 13 residues. V was cut by 5 bases and J by 6 bases, with 10 bases left in between.

V and J are TRBV5-1 and TRBJ2-7; 10 bases line up with TRBD1. Germline V gene sequence: CDR1 SGHRS, CDR2 YFSETQ. The CDR3 sequence is 14 residues long. The J segment lost 2 bases and the V segment lost 4 bases, leaving 3 bases of the junction unmatched. CDR3 coding DNA: TGCGCCAGCAGCCCCGGGACAGGGGCCTACGAGCAGTACTTC. Its translation: CASSPGTGAYEQYF.

V and J are TRBV6-1 and TRBJ2-5; 7 bases match TRBD1. The J segment lost 2 bases and the V segment lost 7 bases, leaving 7 bases of the junction unmatched. The CDR3 contains 14 residues. Germline CDR1 MNHNS, CDR2 SASEGT. This chain's CDR3 is CASTTWTGQETQYF. CDR3 nucleotides: TGTGCCAGCACGACCTGGACAGGTCAAGAGACCCAGTACTTC.

This chain connects TRBV7-2 to TRBJ1-6; D unresolved. Germline CDR1 reads SGHTA; CDR2 reads FQGNSA. V was clipped by 3 bases and J by 10 bases, with 4 bases between them. This CDR3 is 11 amino acids long. The CDR3 nucleotides are TGTGCCAGCAGCTTCCGGTCACCCCTCCACTTT. Its translation is CASSFRSPLHF.

The V gene is TRBV2, the J gene TRBJ2-1, with TRBD2 matching over 9 bases. There are 15 residues in the CDR3. Trimming cost V 6 bases and J 6 bases; bases outside gene matches: 9. Looked up from germline, CDR1 is SNHLY and CDR2 is FYNNEI. The DNA for the CDR3 is TGTGCCAGCAGGGCCCGGGCGGGAGGGTTCAATGAGCAGTTCTTC. Its protein product is CASRARAGGFNEQFF.

As regards this clone: Other nucleotide sequences in the sample specify the same CDR3. This chain joins TRBV28 and TRBJ1-1; perhaps TRBD1 as D (5 bases). CDR1 is MDHEN, CDR2 SYDVKM, per germline. This CDR3 spans 13 amino acids. V gave up 6 bases and J gave up 4 bases, with 12 bases separating them. CDR3 sequence (DNA): TGTGCCAGCAGACCCCAGGGTTCCACTGAAGCTTTCTTT. It yields the protein CASRPQGSTEAFF.

This chain joins TRBV29-1 and TRBJ2-5; D is possibly TRBD2 (6 bases). The V and J ends lost 3 bases and 1 base respectively, with 12 bases between them. Germline loops: CDR1 SQVTM, CDR2 ANQGSEA. The CDR3 is 14 residues long. The CDR3: CSVELARLQETQYF. CDR3 DNA: TGCAGCGTTGAGCTAGCGAGACTCCAAGAGACCCAGTACTTC.

The V gene is TRBV5-1, the J gene TRBJ2-2, with 8 bases that match TRBD1. CDR3 length equals 15 residues. J was trimmed by 4 bases and V by 4 bases; bases with no gene match: 6. Germline values: CDR1 SGHRS, CDR2 YFSETQ. Here the CDR3 reads CASSVPTGVTGELFF. CDR3 DNA: TGCGCCAGCAGCGTACCGACAGGGGTCACCGGGGAGCTGTTTTTT.

The chain carries TRBV30 and TRBJ1-4; the D gene is possibly TRBD1 (6 bases). This CDR3 contains 14 residues. Germline CDR1 reads GTSNPN; CDR2 reads SVGIG (reference sequence). Trimming left V 7 bases short and J 8 bases short, with 20 bases between. The CDR3 protein is CASAGGPFEEKLFF. The CDR3 region has the DNA TGTGCCTCTGCCGGGGGGCCCTTCGAGGAAAAACTGTTTTTT.

This chain links TRBV18 with TRBJ1-1; possibly TRBD1 for D (6 bases). CDR1 is KGHSH, CDR2 LQKENI, per germline. CDR3 length equals 18 residues. Trimming pared 1 base from V and 0 bases from J, leaving 18 bases between. CDR3 nucleotide sequence: TGTGCCAGCTCACCACTTTCCCAGGACAGATCTTTGAACACTGAAGCTTTCTTT. Protein sequence: CASSPLSQDRSLNTEAFF.

The chain uses TRBV28 and TRBJ1-2; the match to TRBD1 covers 7 bases. With 8 bases clipped from V and 4 bases from J, the junction kept 4 bases outside the gene matches. Germline V gene data show CDR1 as MDHEN and CDR2 as SYDVKM. The CDR3 totals 12 residues. In DNA, the CDR3 is TGTGCCAGCCAAGCAGGGGGCTATGGCTACACCTTC. The encoded protein is CASQAGGYGYTF.

This sequence joins TRBV30 and TRBJ2-3; 8 bases map to TRBD2. From germline, CDR1 is GTSNPN and CDR2 SVGIG (reference sequence). V shed 4 bases and J 5 bases; nucleotides not matched to a gene: 11. The CDR3 runs to 15 residues. The DNA of the CDR3 is TGTGCCTGGACCTGGAACGGGAGGGCCTTAGATACGCAGTATTTT. This encodes CAWTWNGRALDTQYF. The whole variable domain, remainder taken from reference TRBV30 and TRBJ2-3, is SQTIHQWPATLVQPVGSPLSLECTVEGTSNPNLYWYRQAAGRGLQLLFYSVGIGQISSEVPQNLSASRPQDRQFILSSKKLLLSDSGFYLCAWTWNGRALDTQYFGPGTRLTVL.

This clone was observed once. CDR3 protein: CASSPRPRTESNTGELFF. CDR3 in DNA: TGTGCCAGCAGCCCTAGGCCCCGGACTGAGTCGAACACCGGGGAGCTGTTTTTT. The chain couples TRBV11-3 to TRBJ2-2, with TRBD2 as a possible D gene (5 bases). Germline loops: CDR1 SGHNT, CDR2 YENEEA. The CDR3 is 18 residues long. Trimming shortened V by 5 bases and J by 0 bases, and 19 bases separated the two germline ends.

The CDR3 bases are TGTGCCAGTAACATTCAGGGCTCAGTGGAGACCCAGTACTTC. Protein sequence: CASNIQGSVETQYF. This rearrangement joins TRBV19 to TRBJ2-5, with D possibly being TRBD1 (5 bases). Germline CDR1 LNHDA, CDR2 SQIVND (reference sequence). The CDR3 spans 14 residues. Trimming stripped 7 bases from V and 5 bases from J, with 17 bases between.

This clone occurred once. V and J are TRBV5-1 and TRBJ2-5, with D perhaps matching TRBD2 (5 bases). The CDR3 spans 13 residues. Per germline, CDR1 SGHRS and CDR2 YFSETQ. V was trimmed by 4 bases and J by 6 bases, leaving 13 bases between them. The CDR3 loop is CASSAPGGQTQYF. The CDR3 region has the DNA TGCGCCAGCAGCGCCCCAGGAGGACAGACCCAGTACTTC.

This sequence joins TRBV11-2 and TRBJ1-1, with TRBD1 identical over 7 bases. The CDR3 covers 14 residues. J gave up 4 bases and V 5 bases, and 7 bases lay outside the gene matches. In germline, CDR1 is SGHAT, CDR2 FQNNGV. Here the CDR3 reads CASSPGGRSTEAFF. In DNA form, the CDR3 reads TGTGCCAGCAGCCCAGGGGGGAGGAGCACTGAAGCTTTCTTT.

V is TRBV7-6 and J is TRBJ2-5; 8 bases fit TRBD2. This CDR3 is built from 13 residues. Trimming took 7 bases from V and 1 from J; bases not matched to a gene: 2. CDR1 is SGHVS, CDR2 FNYEAQ, per germline. The CDR3 DNA follows: TGTGCCAGCACGGGAGGGTTCCAAGAGACCCAGTACTTC. Residues: CASTGGFQETQYF.

This rearrangement joins TRBV15 to TRBJ1-1; no clear D gene. CDR1 LNHNV and CDR2 YYDKDF come from the germline V gene (reference sequence). The CDR3 has 13 residues. The V end lost 1 base, the J end lost 6 bases, and 9 bases lay between the germline ends. Here the CDR3 DNA reads TGTGCCACCAGCAGAGCGGGGTTTTCTGAAGCTTTCTTT. Residues: CATSRAGFSEAFF.

The CDR3, as DNA: TGTGCCGGAGAGGGTGGATTAGATACGCAGTATTTT. This encodes CAGEGGLDTQYF. The chain carries TRBV7-9 and TRBJ2-3, with a weak D call TRBD2 (5 bases). Germline CDR1 and CDR2: SEHNR and FQNEAQ (reference sequence). The CDR3 is 12 residues long. Trimming took 11 bases from V and 5 from J, leaving 14 bases between them.

A remark on this clone: Other DNA sequences in this specimen translate into the identical CDR3. The J gene is TRBJ1-3, the V gene TRBV7-9, with D perhaps TRBD1 (6 bases). V was clipped by 5 bases and J by 6 bases, with 14 bases between them. This CDR3 region has 14 residues. CDR1 is SEHNR, CDR2 FQNEAQ, per germline (reference sequence). The CDR3 bases are TGTGCCAGCAGCCCCGATGGGGGGGCAAACACCATATATTTT. It specifies CASSPDGGANTIYF.